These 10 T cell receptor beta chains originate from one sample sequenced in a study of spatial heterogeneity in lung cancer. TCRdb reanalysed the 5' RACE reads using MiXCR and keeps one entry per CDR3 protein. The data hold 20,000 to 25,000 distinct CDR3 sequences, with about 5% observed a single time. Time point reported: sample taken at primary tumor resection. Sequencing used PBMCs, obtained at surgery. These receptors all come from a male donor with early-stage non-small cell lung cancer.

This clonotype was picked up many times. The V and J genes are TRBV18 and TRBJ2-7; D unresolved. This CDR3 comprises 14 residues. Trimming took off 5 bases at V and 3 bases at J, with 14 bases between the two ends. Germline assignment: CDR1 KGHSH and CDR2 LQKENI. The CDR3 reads CASSETETDYEQYF. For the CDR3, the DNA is TGTGCCAGCTCAGAAACCGAGACCGACTACGAGCAGTACTTC.

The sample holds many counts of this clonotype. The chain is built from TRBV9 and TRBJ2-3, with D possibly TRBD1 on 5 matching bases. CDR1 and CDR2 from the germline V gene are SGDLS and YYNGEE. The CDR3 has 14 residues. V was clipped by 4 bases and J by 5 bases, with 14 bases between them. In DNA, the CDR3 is TGTGCCAGCAGCTCAGGCGAGCAGGGAGATACGCAGTATTTT. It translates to CASSSGEQGDTQYF.

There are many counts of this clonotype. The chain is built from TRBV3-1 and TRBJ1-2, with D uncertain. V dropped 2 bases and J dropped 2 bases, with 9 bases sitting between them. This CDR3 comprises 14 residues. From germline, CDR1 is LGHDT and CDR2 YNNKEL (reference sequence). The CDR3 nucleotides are TGTGCCAGCAGCCAACTTAACAGCAACTATGGCTACACCTTC. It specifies CASSQLNSNYGYTF.

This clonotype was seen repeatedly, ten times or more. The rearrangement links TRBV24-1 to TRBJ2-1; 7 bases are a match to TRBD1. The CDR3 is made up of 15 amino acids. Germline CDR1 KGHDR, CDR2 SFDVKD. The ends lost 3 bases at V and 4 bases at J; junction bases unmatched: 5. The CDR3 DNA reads TGTGCCACCAGTGATCCCGGGACAGAGTACAATGAGCAGTTCTTC. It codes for CATSDPGTEYNEQFF.

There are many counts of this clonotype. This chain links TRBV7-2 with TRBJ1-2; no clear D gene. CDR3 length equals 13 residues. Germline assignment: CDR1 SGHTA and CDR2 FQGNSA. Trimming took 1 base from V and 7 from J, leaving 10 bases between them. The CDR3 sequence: CASSLGGPSGYTF. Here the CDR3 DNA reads TGTGCCAGCAGCTTAGGAGGACCCAGTGGCTACACCTTC.

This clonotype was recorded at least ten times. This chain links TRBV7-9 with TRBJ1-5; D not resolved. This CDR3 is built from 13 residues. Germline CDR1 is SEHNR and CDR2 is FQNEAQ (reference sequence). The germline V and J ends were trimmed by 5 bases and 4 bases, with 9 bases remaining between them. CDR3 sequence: CASSRTVNQPQHF. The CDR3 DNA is TGTGCCAGCAGCCGGACGGTAAATCAGCCCCAGCATTTT.

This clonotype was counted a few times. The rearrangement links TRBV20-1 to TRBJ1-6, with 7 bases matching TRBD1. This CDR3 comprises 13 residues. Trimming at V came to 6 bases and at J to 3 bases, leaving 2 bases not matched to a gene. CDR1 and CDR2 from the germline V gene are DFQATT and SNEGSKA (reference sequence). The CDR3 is CSARQGYNSPLHF. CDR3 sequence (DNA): TGCAGTGCGAGACAGGGCTATAATTCACCCCTCCACTTT.

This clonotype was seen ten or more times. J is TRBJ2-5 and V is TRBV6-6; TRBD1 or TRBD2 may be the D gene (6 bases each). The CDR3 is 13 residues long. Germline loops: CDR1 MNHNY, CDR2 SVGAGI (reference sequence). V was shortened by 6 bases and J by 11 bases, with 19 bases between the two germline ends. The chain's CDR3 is CASRDGGTNSQYF. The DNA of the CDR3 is TGTGCCAGCAGGGACGGAGGGACAAATAGTCAGTACTTC.

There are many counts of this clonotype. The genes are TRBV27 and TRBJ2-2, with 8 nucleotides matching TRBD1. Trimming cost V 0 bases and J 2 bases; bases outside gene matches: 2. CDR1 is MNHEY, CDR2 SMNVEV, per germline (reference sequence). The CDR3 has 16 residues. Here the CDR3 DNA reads TGTGCCAGCAGTTTATCGGACAGGGTTAACACCGGGGAGCTGTTTTTT. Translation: CASSLSDRVNTGELFF.

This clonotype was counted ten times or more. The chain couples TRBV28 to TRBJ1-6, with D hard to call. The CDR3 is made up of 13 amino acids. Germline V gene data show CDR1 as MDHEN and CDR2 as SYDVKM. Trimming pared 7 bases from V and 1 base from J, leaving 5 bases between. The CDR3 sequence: CASKRSYNSPLHF. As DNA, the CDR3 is TGTGCCAGCAAGCGGTCCTATAATTCACCCCTCCACTTT.